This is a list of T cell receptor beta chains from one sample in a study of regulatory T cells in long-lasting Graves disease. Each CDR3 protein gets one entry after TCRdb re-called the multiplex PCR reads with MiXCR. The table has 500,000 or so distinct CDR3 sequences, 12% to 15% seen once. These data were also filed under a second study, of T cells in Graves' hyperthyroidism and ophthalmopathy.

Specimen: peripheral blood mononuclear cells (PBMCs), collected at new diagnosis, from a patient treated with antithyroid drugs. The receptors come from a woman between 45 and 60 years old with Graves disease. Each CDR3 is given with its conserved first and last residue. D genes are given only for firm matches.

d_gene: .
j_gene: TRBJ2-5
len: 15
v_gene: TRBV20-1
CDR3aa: CSARVEGVGQETQYF

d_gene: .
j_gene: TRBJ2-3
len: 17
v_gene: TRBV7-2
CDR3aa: CASSPNWLRLNTDTQYF

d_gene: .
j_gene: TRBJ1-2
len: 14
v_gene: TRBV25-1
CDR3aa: CASSKSGLHYGYTF

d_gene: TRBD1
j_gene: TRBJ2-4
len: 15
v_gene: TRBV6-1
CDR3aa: CASSEEQGARDIQYF

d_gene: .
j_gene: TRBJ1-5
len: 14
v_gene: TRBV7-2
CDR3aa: CASSQTNSNQPQHF

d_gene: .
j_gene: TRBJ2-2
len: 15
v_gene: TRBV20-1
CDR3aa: CSAQLQGGYTGELFF

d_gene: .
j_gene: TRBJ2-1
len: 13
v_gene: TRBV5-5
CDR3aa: CASSLGLGDEQFF

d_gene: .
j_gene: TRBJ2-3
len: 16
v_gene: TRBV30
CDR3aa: CAWSGEGASSTDTQYF

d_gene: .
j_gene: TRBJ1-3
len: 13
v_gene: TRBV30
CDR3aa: CAWSGQDGNTIYF

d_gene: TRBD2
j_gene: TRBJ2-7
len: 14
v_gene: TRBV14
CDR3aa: CASALLAGVHEQYF

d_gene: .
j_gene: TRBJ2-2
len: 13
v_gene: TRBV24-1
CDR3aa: CATSVTNTGELFF

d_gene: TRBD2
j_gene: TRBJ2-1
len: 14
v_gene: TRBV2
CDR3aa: CASKGTSGTSEQFF

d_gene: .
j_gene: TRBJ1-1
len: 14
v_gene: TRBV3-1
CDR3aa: CASSRAGRDTEAFF

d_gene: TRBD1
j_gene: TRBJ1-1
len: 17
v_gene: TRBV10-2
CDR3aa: CASRDKGASDGRAEAFF

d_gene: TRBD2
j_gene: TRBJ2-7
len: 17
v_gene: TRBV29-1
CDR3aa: CSVEVFGRLAGGREQYF

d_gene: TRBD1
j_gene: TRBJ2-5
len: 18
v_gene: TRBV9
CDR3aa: CASSVGGDSGTGQETQYF

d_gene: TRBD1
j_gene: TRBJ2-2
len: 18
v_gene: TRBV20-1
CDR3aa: CSARDAGTGGANTGELFF

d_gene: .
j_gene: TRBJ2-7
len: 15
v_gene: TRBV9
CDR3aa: CASSVGFRPVYEQYF

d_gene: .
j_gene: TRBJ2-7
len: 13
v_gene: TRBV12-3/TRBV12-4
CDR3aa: CASSLTRFNEQYF

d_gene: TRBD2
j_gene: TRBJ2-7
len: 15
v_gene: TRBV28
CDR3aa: CASSPPTSLPYEQYF

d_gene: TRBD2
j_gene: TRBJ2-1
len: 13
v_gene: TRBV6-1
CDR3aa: CASDVVGGNEQFF

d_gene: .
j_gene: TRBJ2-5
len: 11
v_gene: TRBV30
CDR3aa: CAWSVLETQYF

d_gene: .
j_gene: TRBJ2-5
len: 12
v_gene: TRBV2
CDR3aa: CASTTDQETQYF

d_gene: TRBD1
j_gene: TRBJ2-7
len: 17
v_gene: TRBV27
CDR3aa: CASSRDRGLFSSYEQYF

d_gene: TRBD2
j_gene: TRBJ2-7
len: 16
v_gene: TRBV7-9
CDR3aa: CASSVASAGGPYEQYF

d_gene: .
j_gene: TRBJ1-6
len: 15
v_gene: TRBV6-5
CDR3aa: CASSYSALSGSPLHF

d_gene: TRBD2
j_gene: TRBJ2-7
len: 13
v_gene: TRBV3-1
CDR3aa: CASQREGSYEQYF

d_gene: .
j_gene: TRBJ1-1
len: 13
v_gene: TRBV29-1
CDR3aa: CSVVGRMNTEAFF